One sample yielded the 22 T cell receptor beta chains listed below, sequenced in a study of monozygotic twins with inflammatory bowel disease. From the 5' RACE reads, TCRdb lists one entry per CDR3 protein and no DNA. Its clone listing holds more than 300,000 distinct CDR3 sequences. The specimen was blood. These receptors came from a human donor with ulcerative colitis or Crohn's disease, or a healthy co-twin of an affected twin (not recorded which).

This CDR3 is CASGRGGHGRETQYF. The chain joins TRBV7-6 to TRBJ2-5; TCRdb's D call, TRBD1, is unchecked because there is no DNA. CDR3 length equals 15 residues. The V gene's germline CDR1 is SGHVS and CDR2 FNYEAQ.

This sequence joins TRBV20-1 and TRBJ2-7; TCRdb selects TRBD1, and the lack of DNA leaves this call unchecked. CDR1 is DFQATT, CDR2 SNEGSKA, per germline (reference sequence). This CDR3 comprises 16 residues. The CDR3 spells CSARDLGQIITYEQYF.

This chain links TRBV7-2 with TRBJ2-1; without DNA, the TCRdb call of TRBD2 cannot be checked. Looked up from germline, CDR1 is SGHTA and CDR2 is FQGNSA. The CDR3 runs to 17 residues. The CDR3 sequence is CASSLRRPGLAGEKQFF.

The chain uses TRBV29-1 and TRBJ2-3; TCRdb calls TRBD2, which cannot be checked without DNA. This CDR3 is built from 13 residues. Looked up from germline, CDR1 is SQVTM and CDR2 is ANQGSEA. This CDR3 reads CSASGPSADTQYF.

The chain recombines TRBV5-5 with TRBJ2-7. The CDR3 is 16 amino acids. The V gene's germline CDR1 is SGHKS and CDR2 YYEKEE (reference sequence). The CDR3: CASSLVSSGRIYEQYF.

This rearrangement joins TRBV5-1 to TRBJ2-7; TCRdb's D call, TRBD1, is unchecked because there is no DNA. There are 15 residues in the CDR3. The germline V gene encodes CDR1 SGHRS and CDR2 YFSETQ. The CDR3 region is CASSWDRAVSYEQYF.

The rearrangement joins TRBV3-1 to TRBJ2-7; TCRdb gives TRBD1 as the D gene, but with no DNA this cannot be confirmed. CDR3 length: 14 residues. Looked up from germline, CDR1 is LGHDT and CDR2 is YNNKEL (reference sequence). This CDR3 reads CASSQAGGSYEQYF.

The V gene is TRBV28, the J gene TRBJ2-5; the TCRdb call, TRBD1, lacks DNA for checking. This CDR3 region has 13 residues. Germline V gene data show CDR1 as MDHEN and CDR2 as SYDVKM. The CDR3 loop reads CASSLNGGETQYF. Variable domain in full (rest from reference TRBV28 and TRBJ2-5): DVKVTQSSRYLVKRTGEKVFLECVQDMDHENMFWYRQDPGLGLRLIYFSYDVKMKEKGDIPEGYSVSREKKERFSLILESASTNQTSMYLCASSLNGGETQYFGPGTRLLVL.

The V and J genes are TRBV5-1 and TRBJ2-1; TCRdb's D gene call, TRBD1, goes unchecked for lack of DNA. CDR1 SGHRS and CDR2 YFSETQ come from the germline V gene. CDR3 length: 17 amino acids. CDR3: CASSPGTGQSSYNEQFF.

The V gene is TRBV5-1, the J gene TRBJ2-7; TCRdb outputs TRBD1, but without DNA this stays unchecked. CDR1 is SGHRS and CDR2 is YFSETQ in the germline V gene. This CDR3 spans 14 amino acids. The CDR3 is CASSLVQRGHEQYF.

The CDR3: CASSFNSKNIQYF. The rearrangement links TRBV7-9 to TRBJ2-4. Germline V lookup: CDR1 SEHNR, CDR2 FQNEAQ (reference sequence). CDR3 length: 13 residues.

The chain joins TRBV27 to TRBJ2-7; with no DNA, the TCRdb D assignment of TRBD2 cannot be verified. CDR1 MNHEY and CDR2 SMNVEV come from the germline V gene (reference sequence). CDR3 size: 15 residues. The CDR3 sequence is CASSPLAGAFYEQYF.

The rearrangement links TRBV7-9 to TRBJ1-1. The length of the CDR3 is 13 residues. CDR1 is SEHNR and CDR2 is FQNEAQ in the germline V gene (reference sequence). The CDR3 here is CASSLRTLVEAFF.

The chain carries TRBV5-1 and TRBJ2-7; TCRdb names TRBD1, which stays unverified in the absence of DNA. This CDR3 region has 18 residues. Germline V gene data show CDR1 as SGHRS and CDR2 as YFSETQ. Here the CDR3 reads CASSSARGRTGAEYEQYF.

This chain joins TRBV5-1 and TRBJ2-7; with no DNA, the TCRdb D assignment of TRBD1 cannot be verified. The CDR3 is 14 amino acids. Looked up from germline, CDR1 is SGHRS and CDR2 is YFSETQ. The CDR3 spells CASSYRDRGRGQYF.

The chain links TRBV18 to TRBJ2-1. Germline V gene lookup returns CDR1 KGHSH and CDR2 LQKENI. This CDR3 has 11 amino acids. CDR3 region: CASEKVDEQFF. The whole variable domain, remainder taken from reference TRBV18 and TRBJ2-1, is NAGVMQNPRHLVRRRGQEARLRCSPMKGHSHVYWYRQLPEEGLKFMVYLQKENIIDESGMPKERFSAEFPKEGPSILRIQQVVRGDSAAYFCASEKVDEQFFGPGTRLTVL.

J is TRBJ2-7 and V is TRBV5-1; no DNA is available, so the TRBD1 call from TCRdb remains unchecked. The CDR3 contains 14 residues. Germline CDR1 reads SGHRS; CDR2 reads YFSETQ. CDR3 region: CASSPRTGDLEQYF.

CDR3 amino acids: CASSPTVSYNEQFF. The chain couples TRBV12-3 or TRBV12-4 to TRBJ2-1; TCRdb's D call of TRBD1 is untestable without DNA. The CDR3 is 14 amino acids.

CDR3 loop: CASSPGAGFPRYEQYF. V is TRBV28 and J is TRBJ2-7; TCRdb's D call, TRBD1, is unchecked because there is no DNA. CDR3 length: 16 amino acids. Germline CDR1 is MDHEN and CDR2 is SYDVKM.

The V gene is TRBV20-1, the J gene TRBJ2-7; TCRdb lists TRBD1, though no DNA is available to test this call. Germline values: CDR1 DFQATT, CDR2 SNEGSKA (reference sequence). The CDR3 has 14 amino acids. The CDR3 region is CSAGPHPKTYEQYF.

The chain recombines TRBV7-2 with TRBJ2-2; TCRdb's D gene call, TRBD1, goes unchecked for lack of DNA. Germline V CDR1 and CDR2: SGHTA, FQGNSA. The CDR3 has 15 residues. The CDR3 region is CASSLAGTGGGELFF.

V gene TRBV29-1 combines with J gene TRBJ2-2; without DNA, the TCRdb call of TRBD1 cannot be checked. CDR3 length: 14 residues. Germline V gene lookup returns CDR1 SQVTM and CDR2 ANQGSEA. CDR3: CSVERARDTGELFF.